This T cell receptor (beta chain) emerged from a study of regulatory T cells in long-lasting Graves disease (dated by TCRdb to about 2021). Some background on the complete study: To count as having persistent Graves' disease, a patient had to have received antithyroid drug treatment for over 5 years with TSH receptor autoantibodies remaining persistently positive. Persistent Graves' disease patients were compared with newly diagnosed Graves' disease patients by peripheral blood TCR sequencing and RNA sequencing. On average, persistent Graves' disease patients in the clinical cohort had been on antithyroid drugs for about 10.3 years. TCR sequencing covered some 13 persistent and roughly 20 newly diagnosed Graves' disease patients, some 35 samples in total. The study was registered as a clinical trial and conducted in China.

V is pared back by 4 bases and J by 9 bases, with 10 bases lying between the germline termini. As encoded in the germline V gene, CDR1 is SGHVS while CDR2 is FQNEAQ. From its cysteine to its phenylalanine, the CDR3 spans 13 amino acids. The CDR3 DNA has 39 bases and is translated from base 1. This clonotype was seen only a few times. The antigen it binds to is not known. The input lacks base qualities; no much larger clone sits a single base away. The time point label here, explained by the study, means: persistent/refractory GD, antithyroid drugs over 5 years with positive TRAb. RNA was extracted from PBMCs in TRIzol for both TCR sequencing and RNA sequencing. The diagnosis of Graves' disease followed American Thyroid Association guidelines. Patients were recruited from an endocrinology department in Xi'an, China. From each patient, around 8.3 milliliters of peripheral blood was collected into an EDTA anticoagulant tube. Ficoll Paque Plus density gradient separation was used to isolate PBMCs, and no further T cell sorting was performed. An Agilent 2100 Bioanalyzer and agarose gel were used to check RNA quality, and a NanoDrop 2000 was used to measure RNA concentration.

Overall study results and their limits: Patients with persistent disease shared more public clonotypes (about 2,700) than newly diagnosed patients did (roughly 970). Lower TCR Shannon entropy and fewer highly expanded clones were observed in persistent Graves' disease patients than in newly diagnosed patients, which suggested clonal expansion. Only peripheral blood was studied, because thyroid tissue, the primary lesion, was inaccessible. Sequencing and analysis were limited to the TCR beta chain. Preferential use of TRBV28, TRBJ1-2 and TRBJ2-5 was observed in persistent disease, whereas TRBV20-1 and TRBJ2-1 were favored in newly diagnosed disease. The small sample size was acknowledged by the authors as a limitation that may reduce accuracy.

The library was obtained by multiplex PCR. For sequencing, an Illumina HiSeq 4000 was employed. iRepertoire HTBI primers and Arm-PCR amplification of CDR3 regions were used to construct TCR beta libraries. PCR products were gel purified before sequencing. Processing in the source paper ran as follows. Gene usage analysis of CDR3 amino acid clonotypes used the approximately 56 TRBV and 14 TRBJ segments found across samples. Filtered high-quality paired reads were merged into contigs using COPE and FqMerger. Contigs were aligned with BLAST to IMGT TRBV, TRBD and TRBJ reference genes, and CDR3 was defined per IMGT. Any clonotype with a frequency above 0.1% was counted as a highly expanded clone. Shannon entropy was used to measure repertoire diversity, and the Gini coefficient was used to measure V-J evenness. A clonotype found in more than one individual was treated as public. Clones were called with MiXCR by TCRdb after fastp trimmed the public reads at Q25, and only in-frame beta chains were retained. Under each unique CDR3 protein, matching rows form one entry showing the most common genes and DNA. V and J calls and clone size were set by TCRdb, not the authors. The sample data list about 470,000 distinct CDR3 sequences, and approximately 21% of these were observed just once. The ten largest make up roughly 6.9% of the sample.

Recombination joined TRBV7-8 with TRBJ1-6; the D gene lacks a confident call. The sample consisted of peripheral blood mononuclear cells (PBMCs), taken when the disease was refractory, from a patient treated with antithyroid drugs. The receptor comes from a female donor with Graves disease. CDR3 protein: CASSSPGFSPLHF. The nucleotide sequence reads TGTGCCAGCAGCTCCCCAGGTTTTTCACCCCTCCACTTT.